The TCR beta chain described here comes from a study of regulatory T cells in long-lasting Graves disease (dated by TCRdb to the early 2020s). Background on the whole study: Antithyroid drugs had been taken for less than 3 months by newly diagnosed Graves' disease patients. Persistent Graves' disease patients were compared with newly diagnosed Graves' disease patients by peripheral blood TCR sequencing and RNA sequencing. The study was registered as a clinical trial and conducted in China. A total of roughly 33 samples underwent TCR sequencing: roughly 13 from persistent and roughly 20 from newly diagnosed Graves' disease patients. The paper's findings and limits, for the study overall: Only peripheral blood was studied, because thyroid tissue, the primary lesion, was inaccessible. Only the TCR beta chain was sequenced and analyzed. Compared with newly diagnosed patients, patients with persistent Graves' disease had lower TCR Shannon entropy and fewer highly expanded clones, which suggests clonal expansion. A larger number of public clonotypes was shared among persistent patients (more than 2,500) than among newly diagnosed patients (roughly 970). TRBV28, TRBJ1-2 and TRBJ2-5 were preferentially used in persistent disease, while TRBV20-1 and TRBJ2-1 were favored in newly diagnosed disease. The authors acknowledged the small sample size as a limitation that may reduce accuracy.

Explained via the paper, the time point label denotes: newly diagnosed GD, antithyroid drugs for less than 3 months. For both TCR sequencing and RNA sequencing, RNA was extracted from PBMCs using TRIzol. The diagnosis of Graves' disease was made according to American Thyroid Association guidelines. Recruitment of patients was carried out at an endocrinology department in Xi'an, China. Each patient gave about 8.1 milliliters of peripheral blood, collected in an EDTA anticoagulant tube. Ficoll Paque Plus density gradient separation was used to isolate PBMCs, and no additional T cell sorting was done. An Agilent 2100 Bioanalyzer and agarose gel were used to check RNA quality, while a NanoDrop 2000 measured RNA concentration. Library method: multiplex PCR. Sequencing instrument: Illumina HiSeq 4000. To build TCR beta libraries, CDR3 regions were amplified by Arm-PCR using iRepertoire HTBI primers. PCR products were gel purified before sequencing. Per the source publication's procedure: Gene usage analysis of CDR3 amino acid clonotypes used the 55 to 65 TRBV and approximately 13 TRBJ segments found across samples. Filtered high-quality paired reads were merged into contigs using COPE and FqMerger. BLAST was used to align contigs to IMGT TRBV, TRBD and TRBJ reference genes, and CDR3 was defined according to IMGT. Highly expanded clones were defined as clonotypes with a frequency above 0.1%. Shannon entropy served as the measure of repertoire diversity, while the Gini coefficient captured V-J evenness. Public clonotypes were defined as clonotypes shared by more than one individual. The public reads were reanalyzed by TCRdb: fastp trimming at Q25, MiXCR alignment, in-frame beta chains only. Rows with one shared CDR3 protein collapse into an entry with the most common genes and DNA. The V and J calls reflect TCRdb's pipeline rather than the authors' work. Counted in this sample were around 360,000 distinct CDR3 sequences; about a sixth of them appeared once. Roughly 21% of the sample lies in the top ten.

Concerning this clonotype itself: This clone's antigen is unknown. Nothing much larger sits one base from this clone, and base qualities are not available.

The CDR3 goes from the cysteine to the phenylalanine over 18 residues. CDR3 DNA is the only sequence kept; it has 54 bases, read in frame from the first base. V has 3 bases trimmed and J has 10 bases trimmed; junction bases matching no gene number 19. Via the germline V gene (reference sequence), CDR1 is LGHDT and CDR2 YNNKEL. The same data also contributed to another study, on T cells in Graves' hyperthyroidism and ophthalmopathy. The second paper states: A patient counted as having stable Graves' hyperthyroidism if no progression to ophthalmopathy occurred over 18 months of follow-up. Hyperthyroidism patients were newly diagnosed, had a disease duration of under 2 months, and were aged 18 to 65 years. Any patient with an uncontrolled infection, another autoimmune disease, pregnancy or lactation was excluded. Clinical symptoms, serum thyroxine and TRAb, thyroid ultrasound, and orbital computed tomography formed the basis for the diagnoses. The TCR CDR3 was subjected to a first round of RT-PCR using the HTBI primer set and the Qiagen OneStep RT-PCR kit. Most expanded thyroid clonotypes (frequency above 0.001) were also found in blood, which suggests that blood repertoires may mirror thyroid immune responses. Ophthalmopathy was separated from stable hyperthyroidism by a 13 V-J signature model, with about 88% sensitivity and approximately 84% specificity obtained in cross-validation and 80%/75% obtained in testing. During validation, the model predicted progression to ophthalmopathy a median of about 6.3 months ahead of onset, with approximately 70% sensitivity and around 72% specificity. A discovery cohort of about a hundred patients, about 40 with Graves' ophthalmopathy and approximately 57 with stable Graves' hyperthyroidism, was used to find distinguishing TCR V-J signatures. Prospective prediction of ophthalmopathy was tested in an independent validation cohort consisting of 18 to 20 hyperthyroidism patients and over 15 patients who later progressed to ophthalmopathy. The roughly 91 discovery patients were randomly divided into training and test sets at a 7:3 ratio. The study also compared thyroid tissue and blood T-cell repertoires from more than five Graves' hyperthyroidism patients. After sampling, hyperthyroidism patients received methimazole starting at 30 mg daily, and ophthalmopathy patients received high-dose intravenous methylprednisolone. Libraries were constructed in a second round of multiplex PCR, after which size selection and purification were performed. Libraries were sequenced paired-end with 100 bp reads on an Illumina HiSeq2000. SOAPnuke was used to process the raw data, with reads discarded if the reads contained adapters or uncalled bases, had a mean Phred below 15, or lacked an exact constant-primer or identifier match. High-quality paired reads were merged using COPE v1.2.5, and each unique nucleotide sequence was defined as a clonotype. MiTCR v1.1 was used to align the clonotypes against IMGT TRBV, TRBD and TRBJ reference segments. Analysis was restricted to V-J combinations with a frequency above 0.0001, which covered about 99% of repertoires. A TCS score was defined as the ratio of F50 (clonal expansion) to E x V (chaos), with BLOSUM62-based TCRdist applied between CDR3 peptides within each V-J. Welch's t-statistics and random forest reduced 450 to 600 V-J features to 10 to 15, which were used in a naive Bayes classifier (R e1071). No statistical method was used to set the sample size in advance, and investigators knew the group allocation. According to the paper, TCR Vbeta CDR3 sequencing was carried out on over 130 peripheral blood samples, which came from under 50 ophthalmopathy, roughly 75 hyperthyroidism and 17 progressor patients.

Sample: peripheral blood mononuclear cells (PBMCs), taken at new diagnosis, from a patient treated with antithyroid drugs. The receptor comes from a woman aged 18-29 years with Graves disease. Donor details come from another sample of the same person, matched by shared clones. The chain uses TRBV3-1 and TRBJ2-1; the central 9 bases match TRBD2. CDR3 protein: CASSQRVAGGPLWREQFF. The nucleotide sequence is given as TGTGCCAGCAGCCAGCGGGTTGCGGGGGGGCCTTTGTGGCGGGAGCAGTTCTTC.